One T cell receptor beta chain is described in this entry. The antigen remains undetermined. Data came from immunoSEQ multiplex PCR; TCRdb stores just in-frame clones and leaves some out. Of over 30,000 clones in the sample, more than 75% were seen once. Trimming removed 5 bases at V and 6 bases at J, with 16 bases between. This CDR3 has 14 amino acids. The germline V gene has CDR1 MDHEN and CDR2 SYDVKM. The data were obtained in a study of STAT3 mutations in large granular lymphocyte leukemia. General study findings and limits: After therapy, about 30% of the 18 patients switched clonotypes, all new clones STAT3 wild type. At least one immunodominant TCR beta clonotype appeared in every T-cell large granular lymphocyte leukemia patient.

The TCR comes from a man in his sixties with T-cell large granular lymphocyte leukemia. Some clones in this sample may be carry-over from other donors' samples. V gene TRBV28 combines with J gene TRBJ1-2; possible D gene TRBD1, 5 bases. The sequenced sample consisted of peripheral blood mononuclear cells. The CDR3: CASSPTGSPHGYTF. Here the CDR3 DNA reads TGTGCCAGCAGTCCCACAGGTTCCCCTCATGGCTACACCTTC.